This is a list of T cell receptor beta chains from one sample in a study of control samples from healthy donors and cancer patients. The protocol was immunoSEQ multiplex PCR, while the TCRdb copy is restricted to in-frame clones and leaves out a portion. The table has fewer than 200,000 clones, around nine tenths seen once; the top ten hold nearly 5%. Sequenced material: blood. These receptors were taken from a woman aged 30 to 39 in good health. Each CDR3 is given with its conserved first and last residue. A D gene is named only where the DNA matches it firmly. The size entry is marked missing in some rows and otherwise reads once, few, many or a size class.

clone size	V gene	D gene	J gene	CDR3 protein	CDR3 DNA
.	TRBV7-2	.	TRBJ2-3	CASSLGWGAGTDTQYF	TGTGCCAGCAGCTTAGGTTGGGGCGCAGGCACAGATACGCAGTATTTT
.	TRBV7-6	TRBD1	TRBJ1-1	CASSRNPGGTEAFF	TGTGCCAGCAGTCGCAACCCAGGGGGAACGGAAGCTTTCTTT
once	TRBV9	TRBD1	TRBJ2-1	CASSLRGTGGVGGRAEQFF	TGTGCCAGCAGCCTAAGGGGGACAGGGGGCGTAGGCGGGAGGGCTGAGCAGTTCTTC
.	TRBV25-1	.	TRBJ2-2	CASSEQGNTGELFF	TGTGCCAGCAGTGAACAGGGGAACACCGGGGAGCTGTTTTTT
.	TRBV10-2	.	TRBJ2-5	CASSEIVRETQYF	TGCGCCAGCAGTGAGATAGTAAGAGAGACCCAGTACTTC
.	TRBV28	.	TRBJ1-1	CASSLPSGPLNTEAFF	TGTGCCAGCAGTTTGCCGTCAGGACCTCTGAACACTGAAGCTTTCTTT
.	TRBV7-9	.	TRBJ2-3	CASLAGRTDTQYF	TGTGCCAGCCTGGCAGGCCGCACAGATACGCAGTATTTT
many	TRBV7-2	.	TRBJ1-6	CASSSRQLTRPYNSPLHF	TGTGCCAGCAGCTCCCGACAGCTTACAAGGCCCTATAATTCACCCCTCCACTTT
.	TRBV21-1	.	TRBJ2-5	CASSKALREPQETQYF	TGTGCCAGCAGCAAAGCGCTCCGGGAGCCGCAAGAGACCCAGTACTTC
.	TRBV3-1/TRBV3-2	.	TRBJ2-1	CASSPSRTEQFF	TGTGCCAGCAGCCCTTCTCGGACCGAGCAGTTCTTC
once	TRBV27	.	TRBJ1-6	CASRGGAVGNSPLHF	TGTGCCAGCAGGGGGGGGGCAGTGGGTAATTCACCCCTCCACTTT
.	TRBV5-3	.	TRBJ1-6	CARSWTSKGVPRSSYNSPLHF	TGTGCCAGAAGCTGGACCTCCAAGGGCGTTCCGCGGAGCTCCTATAATTCACCCCTCCACTTT
.	TRBV4-1	.	TRBJ1-3	CASSLPGNTIYF	TGCGCCAGCAGTCTTCCGGGGAACACCATATATTTT
.	TRBV4-1	.	TRBJ1-5	CASSQGGLGNQPQHF	TGCGCCAGCAGCCAAGGTGGGCTAGGCAATCAGCCCCAGCATTTT
.	TRBV5-1	.	TRBJ2-3	CASSLRRGPTDTQYF	TGCGCCAGCAGCTTGCGGCGGGGGCCCACAGATACGCAGTATTTT
.	TRBV2	TRBD1	TRBJ1-1	CASSTRQGWYTEAFF	TGTGCCAGCAGTACCAGACAGGGTTGGTACACTGAAGCTTTCTTT
.	TRBV12-3/TRBV12-4	.	TRBJ1-1	CASVLRERTEAFF	TGTGCCAGCGTCCTCAGGGAGAGGACTGAAGCTTTCTTT
.	TRBV9	TRBD1	TRBJ2-2	CASSSAKGAPTGELFF	TGTGCCAGCAGCTCGGCGAAGGGGGCGCCCACCGGGGAGCTGTTTTTT
.	TRBV4-2	.	TRBJ1-2	CASSQDFQGNYGYTF	TGTGCCAGCAGCCAAGACTTTCAGGGAAACTATGGCTACACCTTC
.	TRBV28	.	TRBJ2-7	CASSSNLKREQYF	TGTGCCAGCAGTTCAAACCTTAAGCGCGAGCAGTACTTC
.	TRBV7-2	.	TRBJ1-5	CASSSRGYQSQHF	TGTGCCAGCAGCTCCAGAGGTTATCAGTCCCAGCATTTT
.	TRBV5-1	.	TRBJ2-3	CASSLETSIDTQYF	TGCGCCAGCAGCTTGGAGACTAGTATCGATACGCAGTATTTT
once	TRBV3-1/TRBV3-2	.	TRBJ1-1	CASSPGTHTEAFF	TGTGCCAGCAGCCCCGGGACACACACTGAAGCTTTCTTT
.	TRBV27	.	TRBJ2-3	CASTTSWASATGDTQYF	TGTGCCAGCACAACCTCCTGGGCTAGCGCCACGGGAGATACGCAGTATTTT
.	TRBV2	.	TRBJ1-1	CASSVPNRDPEAFF	TGTGCCAGCAGTGTCCCGAACAGGGATCCTGAAGCTTTCTTT
.	TRBV12-3/TRBV12-4	.	TRBJ2-5	CASRRAGKTQYF	TGTGCCAGCAGGCGCGCCGGGAAGACCCAGTACTTC
.	TRBV7-9	.	TRBJ1-6	CASSFDSYNSPLHF	TGTGCCAGCAGCTTCGACAGTTATAATTCACCCCTCCACTTT
once	TRBV28	TRBD2	TRBJ2-3	CASSLEGTSGFFTDTQYF	TGTGCCAGCAGTTTAGAGGGGACTAGCGGGTTCTTCACAGATACGCAGTATTTT
.	TRBV29-1	.	TRBJ1-1	CSVAPFGNTEAFF	TGCAGCGTAGCCCCCTTCGGGAACACTGAAGCTTTCTTT
.	TRBV19	.	TRBJ2-2	CASIGLVKNTGELFF	TGTGCCAGTATAGGGTTGGTTAAAAACACCGGGGAGCTGTTTTTT
.	TRBV7-9	.	TRBJ2-5	CASSLEVGGETQYF	TGTGCCAGCAGCTTAGAGGTTGGGGGAGAGACCCAGTACTTC
.	TRBV29-1	.	TRBJ1-2	CSVVEGNNYGYTF	TGCAGCGTTGTGGAGGGCAACAACTATGGCTACACCTTC
.	TRBV19	TRBD1	TRBJ2-7	CASSIGRTGGYEQYF	TGTGCCAGTAGTATAGGACGGACAGGGGGCTACGAGCAGTACTTC
.	TRBV11-1	.	TRBJ1-4	CASSLDGRVEEKLFF	TGTGCCAGCAGCTTAGACGGTCGGGTTGAGGAAAAACTGTTTTTT
.	TRBV2	TRBD1	TRBJ1-5	CASSEAETGAFNQPQHF	TGTGCCAGCAGTGAAGCGGAGACAGGGGCTTTTAATCAGCCCCAGCATTTT
once	TRBV6-5	.	TRBJ2-5	CATQAEETQYF	TGTGCAACCCAGGCCGAAGAGACCCAGTACTTC
once	TRBV15	.	TRBJ2-1	CATSHPGSYNEQFF	TGTGCCACCAGCCACCCGGGCTCCTACAATGAGCAGTTCTTC
.	TRBV21-1	.	TRBJ2-3	CASSKEEPGRILDTQYF	TGTGCCAGCAGCAAAGAGGAACCGGGACGGATCTTAGATACGCAGTATTTT
.	TRBV19	TRBD1	TRBJ1-1	CASRARQGGTEAFF	TGTGCCAGTAGGGCCAGACAGGGCGGCACTGAAGCTTTCTTT
once	TRBV30	TRBD1	TRBJ1-1	CAWSVQGTGGWSEAFF	TGTGCCTGGAGTGTACAAGGGACAGGGGGCTGGTCGGAAGCTTTCTTT
.	TRBV6-6	.	TRBJ2-4	CASSSDGRKQYF	TGTGCCAGCAGTTCGGACGGACGGAAACAGTACTTC
.	TRBV7-9	TRBD2	TRBJ2-1	CASSLFSGRYNEQFF	TGTGCCAGCAGCTTATTTAGCGGGAGGTACAATGAGCAGTTCTTC
.	TRBV9	.	TRBJ2-7	CASSIGYEQYF	TGTGCCAGCAGTATAGGCTACGAGCAGTACTTC
.	TRBV5-1	.	TRBJ1-5	CASRTGISNQPQHF	TGCGCCAGCAGAACGGGGATAAGCAATCAGCCCCAGCATTTT
.	TRBV11-2	TRBD1	TRBJ1-5	CASSAGQWGQPQHF	TGTGCCAGCAGCGCGGGACAGTGGGGTCAGCCCCAGCATTTT
.	TRBV7-2	.	TRBJ1-5	CASSLVMGEQHF	TGTGCCAGCAGCTTAGTCATGGGGGAACAGCATTTT
.	TRBV7-9	.	TRBJ1-1	CASSLRSQFTEAFF	TGTGCCAGCAGCTTAAGGTCGCAGTTCACTGAAGCTTTCTTT
.	TRBV6-1	TRBD2	TRBJ2-3	CASSVGRGGAGTDTQYF	TGTGCCAGCAGTGTCGGTCGCGGGGGAGCCGGCACAGATACGCAGTATTTT
.	TRBV7-2	.	TRBJ2-7	CASSFGGYKQYF	TGTGCCAGCAGCTTTGGCGGGTACAAGCAGTACTTC
.	TRBV6-6	.	TRBJ2-1	CAATTGNEQFF	TGTGCCGCAACGACAGGAAATGAGCAGTTCTTC
.	TRBV5-5	.	TRBJ2-3	CASSLVAGNTDTQYF	TGTGCCAGCAGCTTGGTCGCAGGAAACACAGATACGCAGTATTTT
.	TRBV28	.	TRBJ2-6	CASSGNSGANVLTF	TGTGCCAGCAGTGGGAACTCTGGGGCCAACGTCCTGACTTTC
once	TRBV7-8	.	TRBJ2-6	CASRVSSGANVLTF	TGTGCCAGCAGGGTGAGCTCTGGGGCCAACGTCCTGACTTTC
.	TRBV6-5	.	TRBJ1-5	CASRREGTQPQHF	TGTGCCAGCAGAAGAGAAGGGACTCAGCCCCAGCATTTT